A single sample is the source of the 20 T cell receptor beta chains below, sequenced in a study of blood T cell repertoires in COVID-19. Using immunoSEQ multiplex PCR, the repertoire was profiled, and TCRdb retains in-frame clones only, with some absent. Among under 250,000 clones, 86% were seen once, and the ten largest hold approximately 6.2%. What was sequenced was peripheral blood. These receptors all come from a woman over 75 with COVID-19, enrolled during active disease.

The CDR3: CASSRVANYGYTF. CDR3 sequence (DNA): TGTGCCAGTAGTCGTGTCGCTAACTATGGCTACACCTTC. The chain is built from TRBV19 and TRBJ1-2; D not resolved. Trimming took off 5 bases at V and 0 bases at J, with 7 bases between the two ends. Germline V lookup: CDR1 LNHDA, CDR2 SQIVND (reference sequence). The CDR3 totals 13 residues.

The rearrangement links TRBV6-5 to TRBJ2-3; unclear D gene. Germline V gene sequence: CDR1 MNHEY, CDR2 SVGAGI. Trimming removed 7 bases from V and 3 bases from J, with 8 bases in between. The CDR3 covers 12 residues. CDR3 sequence reads: CASTSLTDTQYF. CDR3 nucleotides: TGTGCCAGCACTTCCTTGACAGATACGCAGTATTTT.

The rearrangement uses TRBV30 and TRBJ1-6, with 11 bases lining up with TRBD1. CDR3 size: 13 residues. The junction had 3 bases not matched to a gene; V was cut back by 4 bases and J by 10 bases. Germline CDR1 is GTSNPN and CDR2 is SVGIG (reference sequence). In DNA, the CDR3 is TGTGCCTGGACGGGACAGGGGGGATCACCCCTCCACTTT. Its protein product is CAWTGQGGSPLHF.

The V gene is TRBV6-6, the J gene TRBJ1-5; D may be TRBD1 (5 bases). The CDR3 totals 16 residues. CDR1 MNHNY and CDR2 SVGAGI come from the germline V gene (reference sequence). The V end was cut by 2 bases, the J end by 2 bases, with 13 bases between. DNA for the CDR3: TGTGCCAGCAGTTACGAACAAGGGGTGGGCAATCAGCCCCAGCATTTT. It encodes CASSYEQGVGNQPQHF.

The chain employs TRBV6-5 and TRBJ1-5; D is undetermined. The V end lost 8 bases, the J end lost 2 bases, and 13 bases lay between the germline ends. This CDR3 is 14 amino acids long. CDR1 is MNHEY and CDR2 is SVGAGI in the germline V gene. CDR3 sequence (DNA): TGTGCCAGCTTGGTAGGACTCGGCAATCAGCCCCAGCATTTT. Protein product: CASLVGLGNQPQHF.

The chain combines TRBV2 with TRBJ2-5; TRBD1 matches at 7 bases. From germline, CDR1 is SNHLY and CDR2 FYNNEI. The CDR3 runs 13 residues. V lost 5 bases to trimming and J lost 2 bases; unmatched junction nucleotides: 2. The CDR3 loop reads CASSRTGQETQYF. CDR3 in DNA: TGTGCCAGCAGTAGGACAGGTCAAGAGACCCAGTACTTC.

This sequence joins TRBV6-6 and TRBJ2-3, with TRBD2 as a possible D gene (6 bases). The germline V gene has CDR1 MNHNY and CDR2 SVGAGI (reference sequence). Trimming took off 6 bases at V and 2 bases at J, with 12 bases between the two ends. CDR3 length: 14 residues. CDR3 nucleotides: TGTGCCAGCAGCCACGGGGAGGACACAGATACGCAGTATTTT. It specifies CASSHGEDTDTQYF.

This clone appeared a single time. The chain recombines TRBV5-1 with TRBJ1-4, with TRBD1 identical over 7 bases. The V gene end was trimmed by 5 bases and the J gene end by 8 bases; junction bases not matched to a gene: 9. From germline, CDR1 is SGHRS and CDR2 YFSETQ. The CDR3 contains 14 residues. The DNA of the CDR3 is TGCGCCAGCAGTCGGGACAGCGGTGGGGAAAAACTGTTTTTT. It is translated as CASSRDSGGEKLFF.

The chain couples TRBV19 to TRBJ2-5, with 8 bases aligning to TRBD2. There are 18 residues in the CDR3. The V gene's germline CDR1 is LNHDA and CDR2 SQIVND (reference sequence). V lost 5 bases and J lost 1; bases outside the gene matches: 15. Here the CDR3 DNA reads TGTGCCAGTAGTGTGGGGAGGAGCGGGGGCCGACGCCAAGAGACCCAGTACTTC. Translation gives CASSVGRSGGRRQETQYF.

This clone came up once. The chain uses TRBV19 and TRBJ1-4; the D gene is possibly TRBD1 (6 bases). Germline CDR1 and CDR2: LNHDA and SQIVND (reference sequence). The V gene lost 1 base and the J gene lost 8 bases, with 11 bases spanning the gap. This CDR3 is 14 amino acids long. CDR3 sequence reads: CASSIGQVHEKLFF. The CDR3 bases are TGTGCCAGTAGTATAGGACAGGTCCACGAAAAACTGTTTTTT.

The gene calls are TRBV2 and TRBJ1-1; TRBD1 aligns across 8 bases. Germline CDR1 reads SNHLY; CDR2 reads FYNNEI. The CDR3 consists of 12 residues. V lost 6 bases, J lost 9 bases, and 6 bases stayed unmatched. The CDR3 DNA reads TGTGCCAGCAGGGCAGGGGGCGCGAAAGCTTTCTTT. Translating gives CASRAGGAKAFF.

The chain couples TRBV12-3 or TRBV12-4 to TRBJ1-2, with D perhaps matching TRBD1 (5 bases). The CDR3 has 13 amino acids. V was shortened by 3 bases and J by 6 bases, with 11 bases between the two germline ends. The CDR3 loop reads CASSFGRVDGYTF. Here the CDR3 DNA reads TGTGCCAGCAGTTTTGGCAGGGTTGATGGCTACACCTTC.

The chain links TRBV5-4 to TRBJ1-6; D ambiguous. This CDR3 has 15 residues. Germline assignment: CDR1 SGHNT and CDR2 YYREEE (reference sequence). With 0 bases removed from V and 1 base from J, the gap between germline ends came to 5 bases. The CDR3 protein is CASSLGGSYNSPLHF. In DNA form, the CDR3 reads TGTGCCAGCAGCTTGGGAGGGTCCTATAATTCACCCCTCCACTTT.

Worth noting for this clone: Other DNA variants within this sample encode the same CDR3. This chain uses TRBV19 with TRBJ1-6; D perhaps matches TRBD1 (5 bases). The germline V and J ends were trimmed by 6 bases and 0 bases, with 9 bases remaining between them. This CDR3 contains 15 residues. CDR1 LNHDA and CDR2 SQIVND come from the germline V gene (reference sequence). CDR3 sequence reads: CASSRQSSYNSPLHF. CDR3 coding DNA: TGTGCCAGTAGCCGACAGAGCTCCTATAATTCACCCCTCCACTTT.

The chain recombines TRBV7-3 with TRBJ1-2, with 7 bases lining up with TRBD1. CDR3 length equals 15 residues. After removal of 5 bases from V and 6 bases from J, the junction contained 12 bases not matched to a gene. Germline-derived CDR1 and CDR2 are SGHTA and FQGTGA. The CDR3 region has the DNA TGTGCCAGCAGCGAACAGACAGGGAGGTCTGATGGCTACACCTTC. Translation: CASSEQTGRSDGYTF.

The chain employs TRBV6-5 and TRBJ1-1, with a weak D call TRBD1 (5 bases). The CDR3 extends over 15 amino acids. Germline values: CDR1 MNHEY, CDR2 SVGAGI. V was pared by 7 bases and J by 0 bases, with 15 bases between. The CDR3 DNA follows: TGTGCCAGCACCCCTCGGGGGAGAATGAACACTGAAGCTTTCTTT. Translation: CASTPRGRMNTEAFF.

This chain links TRBV2 with TRBJ1-4, with 8 positions matching TRBD1. The CDR3 length is 13 residues. Trimming took 5 bases from V and 7 from J; bases not matched to a gene: 3. Germline-derived CDR1 and CDR2 are SNHLY and FYNNEI. CDR3 protein: CASSPQGVEKLFF. CDR3 DNA sequence: TGTGCCAGCAGTCCACAGGGGGTTGAAAAACTGTTTTTT.

The chain carries TRBV12-3 or TRBV12-4 and TRBJ1-6, with TRBD1 identical over 9 bases. V was clipped by 6 bases and J by 10 bases; unmatched bases: 4. CDR3 length: 13 amino acids. The CDR3 DNA follows: TGTGCCAGCAGGGGACAGGGTGGGTCACCCCTCCACTTT. Its protein product is CASRGQGGSPLHF.

The chain couples TRBV3-1 (or the pseudogene TRBV3-2) to TRBJ1-6, with D perhaps TRBD1 (6 bases). V was cut by 0 bases and J by 9 bases, with 12 bases left in between. This CDR3 contains 15 residues. Germline V gene sequence: CDR1 LGHDT, CDR2 YNNKEL (reference sequence). This CDR3 is CASSQESGVSSPLHF. The CDR3 nucleotides read TGTGCCAGCAGCCAAGAATCAGGGGTAAGTTCACCCCTCCACTTT.

The CDR3 bases are TGTGCCAGCAGTTACTCAGCGACAGGGATGGACTATGGCTACACCTTC. Translation: CASSYSATGMDYGYTF. The chain links TRBV6-2 or TRBV6-3 to TRBJ1-2, with 7 positions matching TRBD1. This CDR3 contains 16 residues. The V gene end was trimmed by 0 bases and the J gene end by 3 bases; junction bases not matched to a gene: 7. CDR1 is MNHEY, CDR2 SVGEGT, per germline.